These T cell receptor beta chains were read from a single sample in a study of blood T cell repertoires in COVID-19. Profiling relied on immunoSEQ multiplex PCR, and the TCRdb table lists in-frame clones only, not all of them. The top ten hold roughly 15% of the sample, which has approximately 180,000 clones, roughly 84% seen once. Sequenced sample: PBMCs or T cells enriched from blood (not recorded which). The receptors were gathered from a man aged 50 to 59 who had recovered from COVID-19. CDR3s include the opening cysteine and the closing phenylalanine or tryptophan. D genes are given only for firm matches. The size entry is marked missing in some rows and otherwise reads once, few, many or a size class.

v_call: TRBV14; j_call: TRBJ1-5; d_call: NA; clone_size: NA; cdr3_aa: CASSQDEENSNQPQHF; cdr3_nt: TGTGCCAGCAGCCAAGACGAAGAGAATAGCAATCAGCCCCAGCATTTT
v_call: TRBV24-1; j_call: TRBJ2-3; d_call: TRBD2; clone_size: NA; cdr3_aa: CATSRTSGFTDTQYF; cdr3_nt: TGTGCCACCAGTCGAACTAGCGGATTCACAGATACGCAGTATTTT
v_call: TRBV7-9; j_call: TRBJ2-7; d_call: TRBD1; clone_size: NA; cdr3_aa: CASSLTQGDTYEQYF; cdr3_nt: TGTGCCAGCAGCCTCACCCAGGGGGATACCTACGAGCAGTACTTC
v_call: TRBV19; j_call: TRBJ1-1; d_call: TRBD1; clone_size: NA; cdr3_aa: CASRDRGRNTEAFF; cdr3_nt: TGTGCCAGTAGGGACAGGGGGCGAAACACTGAAGCTTTCTTT
v_call: TRBV7-8; j_call: TRBJ1-1; d_call: NA; clone_size: once; cdr3_aa: CASSRGRGFEAFF; cdr3_nt: TGTGCCAGCAGCAGAGGACGAGGTTTTGAAGCTTTCTTT
v_call: TRBV2; j_call: TRBJ2-1; d_call: NA; clone_size: NA; cdr3_aa: CASSAQTGLYNEQFF; cdr3_nt: TGTGCCAGCAGTGCACAGACAGGCCTCTACAATGAGCAGTTCTTC
v_call: TRBV5-1; j_call: TRBJ2-2; d_call: TRBD2; clone_size: NA; cdr3_aa: CASSREASGYTGELFF; cdr3_nt: TGCGCCAGCAGCCGGGAGGCTAGCGGGTACACCGGGGAGCTGTTTTTT
v_call: TRBV7-2; j_call: TRBJ1-1; d_call: TRBD1; clone_size: NA; cdr3_aa: CASSRGQALNTEAFF; cdr3_nt: TGTGCCAGCAGCCGGGGACAGGCGCTGAACACTGAAGCTTTCTTT
v_call: TRBV18; j_call: TRBJ2-5; d_call: NA; clone_size: NA; cdr3_aa: CASSPPTVQETQYF; cdr3_nt: TGTGCCAGCTCACCACCGACAGTACAAGAGACCCAGTACTTC
v_call: TRBV7-3; j_call: TRBJ2-1; d_call: NA; clone_size: NA; cdr3_aa: CASSQGVAGRNEQFF; cdr3_nt: TGTGCCAGCAGTCAAGGAGTAGCTGGTAGAAATGAGCAGTTCTTC
v_call: TRBV5-6; j_call: TRBJ1-6; d_call: NA; clone_size: NA; cdr3_aa: CASSLSGVYSPLHF; cdr3_nt: TGTGCCAGCAGCTTGTCGGGGGTGTATTCACCCCTCCACTTT
v_call: TRBV9; j_call: TRBJ1-6; d_call: NA; clone_size: NA; cdr3_aa: CASSVEQDSPLHF; cdr3_nt: TGTGCCAGCAGCGTAGAGCAGGATTCACCCCTCCACTTT
v_call: TRBV29-1; j_call: TRBJ2-4; d_call: NA; clone_size: NA; cdr3_aa: CSGSQGNIQYF; cdr3_nt: TGCAGCGGCTCACAGGGAAACATTCAGTACTTC
v_call: TRBV5-5; j_call: TRBJ1-5; d_call: NA; clone_size: NA; cdr3_aa: CASSLARGNQPQHF; cdr3_nt: TGTGCCAGCAGCTTGGCCAGGGGAAATCAGCCCCAGCATTTT
v_call: TRBV19; j_call: TRBJ1-1; d_call: TRBD1; clone_size: NA; cdr3_aa: CASRTGDRNTEAFF; cdr3_nt: TGTGCCAGTAGAACCGGGGACAGGAACACTGAAGCTTTCTTT
v_call: TRBV2; j_call: TRBJ2-3; d_call: NA; clone_size: NA; cdr3_aa: CASNLLASTDTQYF; cdr3_nt: TGTGCCAGCAATCTACTAGCTAGCACAGATACGCAGTATTTT
v_call: TRBV3-1/TRBV3-2; j_call: TRBJ1-2; d_call: NA; clone_size: NA; cdr3_aa: CASSQPQGGMNYGYTF; cdr3_nt: TGTGCCAGCAGCCAACCCCAGGGAGGGATGAACTATGGCTACACCTTC
v_call: TRBV30; j_call: TRBJ1-1; d_call: TRBD1; clone_size: NA; cdr3_aa: CAWNRGRGEAFF; cdr3_nt: TGTGCCTGGAACAGGGGGCGAGGTGAAGCTTTCTTT
v_call: TRBV5-1; j_call: TRBJ2-5; d_call: NA; clone_size: NA; cdr3_aa: CASSLGVVETQYF; cdr3_nt: TGCGCCAGCAGCCTCGGGGTAGTAGAGACCCAGTACTTC
v_call: TRBV2; j_call: TRBJ2-7; d_call: TRBD1; clone_size: NA; cdr3_aa: CASTGQGSEQYF; cdr3_nt: TGTGCCAGCACTGGACAGGGATCCGAGCAGTACTTC
v_call: TRBV29-1; j_call: TRBJ2-5; d_call: TRBD1; clone_size: NA; cdr3_aa: CSVNDRDQETQYF; cdr3_nt: TGCAGCGTCAACGACAGGGACCAAGAGACCCAGTACTTC
v_call: TRBV6-1; j_call: TRBJ1-3; d_call: NA; clone_size: NA; cdr3_aa: CASSEWGSTGNTIYF; cdr3_nt: TGTGCCAGCAGTGAATGGGGCAGCACTGGAAACACCATATATTTT
v_call: TRBV28; j_call: TRBJ1-5; d_call: TRBD1; clone_size: once; cdr3_aa: CASTRDRNQPQHF; cdr3_nt: TGTGCCTCGACCCGGGACAGAAATCAGCCCCAGCATTTT
v_call: TRBV7-9; j_call: TRBJ2-7; d_call: NA; clone_size: NA; cdr3_aa: CASSLAGGTYEQYF; cdr3_nt: TGTGCCAGCAGCTTAGCGGGGGGAACCTACGAGCAGTACTTC
v_call: TRBV7-9; j_call: TRBJ2-6; d_call: NA; clone_size: NA; cdr3_aa: CASSLARQGNSGANVLTF; cdr3_nt: TGTGCCAGCAGCTTAGCGCGGCAGGGAAACTCTGGGGCCAACGTCCTGACTTTC
v_call: TRBV10-1; j_call: TRBJ1-2; d_call: NA; clone_size: NA; cdr3_aa: CASSETGPYGYTF; cdr3_nt: TGCGCCAGCAGTGAGACAGGGCCCTATGGCTACACCTTC
v_call: TRBV4-1; j_call: TRBJ2-7; d_call: NA; clone_size: NA; cdr3_aa: CASSQGAAFGARHEQYF; cdr3_nt: TGCGCCAGCAGCCAGGGTGCCGCATTTGGGGCAAGGCACGAGCAGTACTTC
v_call: TRBV6-5; j_call: TRBJ2-5; d_call: TRBD2; clone_size: NA; cdr3_aa: CASSRDYGQTQYF; cdr3_nt: TGTGCCAGCAGTCGGGACTACGGTCAGACCCAGTACTTC
v_call: TRBV27; j_call: TRBJ1-1; d_call: TRBD1; clone_size: NA; cdr3_aa: CASRQGRTEAFF; cdr3_nt: TGTGCCAGCAGACAGGGGCGGACTGAAGCTTTCTTT
v_call: TRBV19; j_call: TRBJ1-5; d_call: TRBD1; clone_size: NA; cdr3_aa: CASSIIGQGPPPQHF; cdr3_nt: TGTGCCAGTAGTATAATTGGACAGGGGCCACCGCCCCAGCATTTT